Below are 23 T cell receptor beta chains sequenced from a single sample in a study of blood T cell repertoires in COVID-19. TCRdb keeps only in-frame clones here, not all; method: immunoSEQ multiplex PCR. The repertoire consists of hundreds of thousands of clones, with approximately 85% occurring once and the leading ten covering around 0.92%. Sequenced material: PBMCs or T cells enriched from blood (not recorded which). All receptors derive from a woman in her thirties who had recovered from COVID-19.

The chain links TRBV18 to TRBJ2-3; 12 bases are a match to TRBD2. This CDR3 comprises 20 residues. In germline, CDR1 is KGHSH, CDR2 LQKENI. Germline trimming cut 2 bases from V and 0 bases from J; bases unmatched to any gene: 12. CDR3 sequence (DNA): TGTGCCAGCTCACCAAGGCTGGCACTAGCGGGGGGATTCAGCACAGATACGCAGTATTTT. This translates into CASSPRLALAGGFSTDTQYF.

This chain joins TRBV9 and TRBJ1-6; no reliable D call. Trimming pared 0 bases from V and 7 bases from J, leaving 11 bases between. CDR1 and CDR2 from the germline V gene are SGDLS and YYNGEE. This CDR3 is built from 15 residues. The CDR3 nucleotides are TGTGCCAGCAGCGTAGCAGCGGTACAGAATTCACCCCTCCACTTT. Encoded protein: CASSVAAVQNSPLHF. The variable domain in full, completed from reference TRBV9 and TRBJ1-6, reads DSGVTQTPKHLITATGQRVTLRCSPRSGDLSVYWYQQSLDQGLQFLIQYYNGEERAKGNILERFSAQQFPDLHSELNLSSLELGDSALYFCASSVAAVQNSPLHFGNGTRLTVT.

The chain recombines TRBV14 with TRBJ2-7; a weak D match, TRBD1 (6 bases). Trimming took off 4 bases at V and 2 bases at J, with 12 bases between the two ends. This CDR3 contains 14 residues. Germline V CDR1 and CDR2: SGHDN, FVKESK. The CDR3: CASSPQGGPYEQYF. The CDR3 coding sequence is TGTGCCAGCAGCCCGCAAGGGGGACCCTACGAGCAGTACTTC.

This rearrangement joins TRBV28 to TRBJ2-7, with 8 bases identical to TRBD2. In germline, CDR1 is MDHEN, CDR2 SYDVKM. The CDR3 consists of 13 residues. The V and J ends lost 6 bases and 3 bases, in that order; junction bases with no gene match: 4. The CDR3 spells CASRLADSYEQYF. The CDR3 nucleotides read TGTGCCAGCAGACTAGCGGACAGCTACGAGCAGTACTTC.

The chain employs TRBV7-6 and TRBJ2-7; possible D gene TRBD2, 6 bases. The CDR3 sequence is 16 residues long. The V end was cut by 1 base, the J end by 0 bases, with 13 bases between. Germline-derived CDR1 and CDR2 are SGHVS and FNYEAQ. Written as DNA, the CDR3 is TGTGCCAGCAGCTTAGAAGTCTGGGGAGGCTCCTACGAGCAGTACTTC. Translated: CASSLEVWGGSYEQYF.

This chain uses TRBV27 with TRBJ1-2; 11 bases line up with TRBD1. V shed 8 bases and J 6 bases; nucleotides not matched to a gene: 2. There are 12 residues in the CDR3. CDR1 MNHEY and CDR2 SMNVEV come from the germline V gene (reference sequence). This CDR3 reads CASGQGAHGYTF. The CDR3 DNA reads as TGTGCCAGCGGACAGGGGGCTCATGGCTACACCTTC.

The chain carries TRBV28 and TRBJ1-5, with D uncertain. The CDR3 spans 13 residues. In germline, CDR1 is MDHEN, CDR2 SYDVKM. V lost 10 bases to trimming and J lost 3 bases, with 13 bases between them. CDR3 residues: CATEEENNQPQHF. CDR3 DNA sequence: TGTGCCACCGAGGAGGAGAACAATCAGCCCCAGCATTTT.

V is TRBV5-1 and J is TRBJ2-1; 13 positions match TRBD2. The CDR3 has 16 residues. Trimming cost V 0 bases and J 8 bases; bases outside gene matches: 5. Germline V gene data show CDR1 as SGHRS and CDR2 as YFSETQ. The CDR3 protein is CASSLGGLAGVDEQFF. In DNA form, the CDR3 reads TGCGCCAGCAGCTTGGGTGGACTAGCGGGGGTCGATGAGCAGTTCTTC.

The chain carries TRBV28 and TRBJ2-7; 9 bases agree with TRBD1. Germline V gives CDR1 MDHEN, CDR2 SYDVKM. The CDR3 totals 13 residues. V was pared by 7 bases and J by 5 bases, with 6 bases of the junction left unmatched. This chain's CDR3 is CASKLQGAHEQYF. The CDR3 bases are TGTGCCAGCAAACTACAGGGGGCCCACGAGCAGTACTTC. Using reference TRBV28 and TRBJ2-7 for the parts outside the CDR3, the full variable domain is DVKVTQSSRYLVKRTGEKVFLECVQDMDHENMFWYRQDPGLGLRLIYFSYDVKMKEKGDIPEGYSVSREKKERFSLILESASTNQTSMYLCASKLQGAHEQYFGPGTRLTVT.

This clone was seen more than once but under ten times. The chain uses TRBV6-6 and TRBJ1-1, with D perhaps matching TRBD1 (6 bases). V was shortened by 0 bases and J by 1 base, with 9 bases between the two germline ends. Looked up from germline, CDR1 is MNHNY and CDR2 is SVGAGI (reference sequence). CDR3 length: 15 amino acids. Here the CDR3 reads CASSYSQQGNTEAFF. The CDR3 nucleotides are TGTGCCAGCAGTTACTCCCAACAGGGGAACACTGAAGCTTTCTTT.

This chain connects TRBV27 to TRBJ1-5; D gene uncertain. Per germline, CDR1 MNHEY and CDR2 SMNVEV (reference sequence). The CDR3 is 14 amino acids. Trimming stripped 3 bases from V and 4 bases from J, with 10 bases between. The CDR3 DNA sequence: TGTGCCAGCAGTTTTACCGGAGCAAATCAGCCCCAGCATTTT. This encodes CASSFTGANQPQHF.

V usage is TRBV4-1 and J usage is TRBJ2-1; weak D call: TRBD2 (7 bases). V lost 4 bases to trimming and J lost 0 bases, with 22 bases between them. Germline V gene data show CDR1 as MGHRA and CDR2 as YSYEKL. The CDR3 length is 19 residues. The CDR3 DNA reads as TGCGCCAGCAGCCCAAAAAGAGGCGGGGGCCCCAGCTCCTACAATGAGCAGTTCTTC. This encodes CASSPKRGGGPSSYNEQFF.

This clone was counted a few times. The J gene is TRBJ1-5, the V gene TRBV30, with D possibly matching TRBD1 (5 bases). CDR1 is GTSNPN and CDR2 is SVGIG in the germline V gene (reference sequence). The V end lost 3 bases, the J end lost 7 bases, and 13 bases lay between the germline ends. CDR3 length equals 13 residues. This CDR3 is CAWSLTGGQPQHF. As DNA, the CDR3 is TGTGCCTGGAGCCTAACGGGGGGACAGCCCCAGCATTTT.

The chain links TRBV28 to TRBJ2-2; TRBD1 might be the D (5 bases). The CDR3 loop spans 16 amino acids. The germline gives CDR1 MDHEN, CDR2 SYDVKM. Trimming left V 2 bases short and J 3 bases short, with 13 bases between. CDR3 sequence (DNA): TGTGCCAGCAGTTTAAGTCAGGGTGGGGACACCGGGGAGCTGTTTTTT. Its protein is CASSLSQGGDTGELFF.

The genes are TRBV5-1 and TRBJ1-5; maybe TRBD1 (5 bases). V was shortened by 1 base and J by 5 bases, with 7 bases between the two germline ends. This CDR3 is built from 13 residues. CDR1 SGHRS and CDR2 YFSETQ come from the germline V gene. For the CDR3, the DNA is TGCGCCAGCAGCTTGACGGGGGATCAGCCCCAGCATTTT. As protein: CASSLTGDQPQHF.

The chain employs TRBV5-1 and TRBJ2-5, with D uncertain. Germline-derived CDR1 and CDR2 are SGHRS and YFSETQ. The CDR3 is 13 amino acids. Between the trimmed V and J ends, which lost 1 base and 4 bases, there was a span of 8 bases. The CDR3 region has the DNA TGCGCCAGCAGCTTGATGCCAGGAGAGACCCAGTACTTC. Protein: CASSLMPGETQYF. Together with reference TRBV5-1 and TRBJ2-5, the CDR3 gives the full variable domain: KAGVTQTPRYLIKTRGQQVTLSCSPISGHRSVSWYQQTPGQGLQFLFEYFSETQRNKGNFPGRFSGRQFSNSRSEMNVSTLELGDSALYLCASSLMPGETQYFGPGTRLLVL.

This clone was seen a single time. The gene calls are TRBV28 and TRBJ2-7; 10 bases fit TRBD1. Germline V gives CDR1 MDHEN, CDR2 SYDVKM. This CDR3 has 14 residues. The V and J ends lost 5 bases and 5 bases, in that order; junction bases with no gene match: 6. For the CDR3, the DNA is TGTGCCAGCAGTCGACAGGGGGCCTTCCACGAGCAGTACTTC. This sequence encodes CASSRQGAFHEQYF.

J is TRBJ1-4 and V is TRBV6-5; D not certain. V lost 8 bases to trimming and J lost 2 bases, with 6 bases between them. The CDR3 runs to 12 residues. Germline V gene sequence: CDR1 MNHEY, CDR2 SVGAGI. DNA for the CDR3: TGTGCCAGCGCACGGACTAATGAAAAACTGTTTTTT. Translating it yields CASARTNEKLFF.

The rearrangement joins TRBV28 to TRBJ1-2, with 7 bases lining up with TRBD1. The junction had 5 bases not matched to a gene; V was cut back by 6 bases and J by 4 bases. The CDR3 contains 13 residues. Germline assignment: CDR1 MDHEN and CDR2 SYDVKM. The CDR3 loop is CASRPGQTYGYTF. The CDR3 coding sequence is TGTGCCAGCAGGCCGGGACAGACCTATGGCTACACCTTC.

CDR3 region: CASSLGDSKPQHF. The DNA for the CDR3 is TGTGCCAGCAGTTTAGGAGACAGCAAGCCCCAGCATTTT. J is TRBJ1-5 and V is TRBV12-3 or TRBV12-4; weak D call: TRBD1 (5 bases). V was trimmed by 1 base and J by 8 bases, leaving 9 bases between them. The CDR3 length is 13 residues.

The chain carries TRBV6-2 or TRBV6-3 and TRBJ2-7; perhaps TRBD1 as D (6 bases). Germline assignment: CDR1 MNHEY and CDR2 SVGEGT. The CDR3 runs to 13 residues. V was pared by 2 bases and J by 3 bases, with 8 bases between. The CDR3, as DNA: TGTGCCAGCAGTTACGGGGACAACTACGAGCAGTACTTC. Residues: CASSYGDNYEQYF.

The chain carries TRBV28 and TRBJ1-2, with D maybe TRBD1 (5 bases). The CDR3 is 16 residues long. V shed 6 bases and J shed 6 bases, with 23 bases lying between them. Germline-derived CDR1 and CDR2 are MDHEN and SYDVKM. CDR3 in amino acids: CASSDPTGLPGNGYTF. CDR3 sequence (DNA): TGTGCCAGCAGCGACCCGACGGGACTCCCGGGGAATGGCTACACCTTC.

CDR3 nucleotides: TGTGCCAGCAGCCAAGATGGGACAGGTGGCTACACCTTC. Its translation is CASSQDGTGGYTF. The rearrangement uses TRBV3-1 (or the pseudogene TRBV3-2) and TRBJ1-2; 8 bases map to TRBD1. Germline CDR1 LGHDT, CDR2 YNNKEL (reference sequence). V lost 0 bases, J lost 7 bases, and 1 base stayed unmatched. The CDR3 runs 13 residues.